This passage covers 21 T cell receptor beta chains from one sample sequenced in a study of siplizumab effects on memory and regulatory T cells (dated by TCRdb to the late 2010s). Library method: the immunoSEQ multiplex PCR assay. The table comes from immuneACCESS by way of TCRdb, which keeps in-frame sequences with V and J called. Part of the clones is missing from these tables; in studies checked, under half for an unresolved V gene and the rest for unknown reasons. The sample table contains around 100,000 clones; only one count was recorded for around 92% of them. Together, the top ten hold about 0.15% of the sample. The sequenced sample was CD4+ T cells sorted from blood. The origin of the receptors is a human donor in good health.

The chain is built from TRBV10-3 and TRBJ2-7; 7 bases fit TRBD1. V shed 10 bases, J shed 0 bases, and the junction held 6 bases outside the gene matches. The length of the CDR3 is 13 residues. CDR1 and CDR2 from the germline V gene are ENHRY and SYGVKD. The CDR3 DNA reads TGTGCCAACCGGGACAGTACCTCCTACGAGCAGTACTTC. Protein sequence: CANRDSTSYEQYF.

This clone has just a few counts. The rearrangement joins TRBV16 to TRBJ1-1; no clear D. CDR3 length: 12 residues. V gave up 2 bases and J gave up 8 bases, with 9 bases separating them. Looked up from germline, CDR1 is KGHSY and CDR2 is FQNENV. CDR3 loop: CASSQGAGEAFF. The CDR3, as DNA: TGTGCCAGCAGCCAAGGTGCAGGCGAAGCTTTCTTT. Full variable domain (outside the CDR3, taken from reference TRBV16 and TRBJ1-1): GEEVAQTPKHLVRGEGQKAKLYCAPIKGHSYVFWYQQVLKNEFKFLISFQNENVFDETGMPKERFSAKCLPNSPCSLEIQATKLEDSAVYFCASSQGAGEAFFGQGTRLTVV.

The V gene is TRBV2, the J gene TRBJ2-5, with 7 bases identical to TRBD1. Losses at the gene ends were 6 bases for V and 5 bases for J; bases not matched to a gene: 9. The CDR3 loop spans 14 amino acids. Germline assignment: CDR1 SNHLY and CDR2 FYNNEI. The CDR3 here is CASSTDRASETQYF. The CDR3 DNA is TGTGCCAGCAGCACCGACAGGGCTTCGGAGACCCAGTACTTC.

Of note for this clone: At one boundary the junction diverges from the germline segment, which might be a read error. The genes are TRBV6-5 and TRBJ2-5, with a tentative D call TRBD2 (5 bases). Germline-derived CDR1 and CDR2 are MNHEY and SVGAGI. The CDR3 runs 15 residues. CDR3 sequence: CASTYLNGIQETQYF. The CDR3 DNA is TGTGCCAGCACTTACTTAAACGGGATCCAAGAGACCCAGTACTTC.

In DNA form, the CDR3 reads TGTGCCAGCAGGGAATGGACGGGAGATTCACCCCTCCACTTT. Translating it yields CASREWTGDSPLHF. This chain joins TRBV6-5 and TRBJ1-6; D not resolved. The germline CDR1 and CDR2 sequences are MNHEY and SVGAGI. V was shortened by 6 bases and J by 8 bases, with 14 bases between the two germline ends. The CDR3 extends over 14 amino acids.

The V gene is TRBV7-3, the J gene TRBJ2-5; 8 nucleotides match TRBD2. CDR3 length: 15 residues. V lost 5 bases, J lost 0 bases, and 5 bases stayed unmatched. The germline V gene encodes CDR1 SGHTA and CDR2 FQGTGA. The CDR3: CASSRDSGNQETQYF. In DNA, the CDR3 is TGTGCCAGCAGCCGGGATAGCGGGAACCAAGAGACCCAGTACTTC.

The chain couples TRBV12-5 to TRBJ2-3; 10 nucleotides line up with TRBD1. The CDR3 has 16 residues. Germline V gives CDR1 LGHNT, CDR2 FRNRAP. The J segment lost 6 bases and the V segment lost 2 bases, leaving 8 bases of the junction unmatched. Written as DNA, the CDR3 is TGTGCTAGTGGTTTGAAACGGGACAGGGGTGTGGATACGCAGTATTTT. Protein: CASGLKRDRGVDTQYF.

The V call is TRBV5-4, the J call TRBJ2-5; TRBD2 agrees at 15 bases. V was clipped by 4 bases and J by 5 bases; unmatched bases: 9. CDR1 is SGHNT, CDR2 YYREEE, per germline (reference sequence). This CDR3 comprises 17 residues. DNA of the CDR3: TGTGCCAGCAGCCAAGGACTAGCGGGGGGGTTAGGGGAGACCCAGTACTTC. Its translation: CASSQGLAGGLGETQYF.

The gene calls are TRBV5-4 and TRBJ2-3; a weak D match, TRBD2 (6 bases). The CDR3 consists of 17 residues. V was pared by 0 bases and J by 0 bases, with 14 bases between. Germline CDR1 reads SGHNT; CDR2 reads YYREEE (reference sequence). Here the CDR3 DNA reads TGTGCCAGCAGCTTGGGCCGGGGGAGCCCCAGCACAGATACGCAGTATTTT. This encodes CASSLGRGSPSTDTQYF.

The chain has TRBV19 and TRBJ2-3; possibly TRBD2 for D (6 bases). The ends were cut back, 5 bases at V and 7 bases at J, with 22 bases in the middle. The CDR3 runs to 16 residues. In germline, CDR1 is LNHDA, CDR2 SQIVND (reference sequence). CDR3 bases: TGTGCCAGTAGTGCCCCGGGACTCCTAATAGGGAATACGCAGTATTTT. Translating it yields CASSAPGLLIGNTQYF.

This clone was counted once. This chain joins TRBV4-1 and TRBJ1-3; D unresolved. The length of the CDR3 is 13 residues. In germline, CDR1 is MGHRA, CDR2 YSYEKL. V lost 5 bases, J lost 4 bases, and 9 bases lay in between. The CDR3 sequence: CASSEAVGNTIYF. The CDR3 DNA reads as TGCGCCAGCAGCGAAGCGGTGGGAAACACCATATATTTT.

The chain employs TRBV7-2 and TRBJ1-3; tentative D call: TRBD1 (6 bases). This CDR3 comprises 15 residues. The V gene lost 5 bases and the J gene lost 2 bases, with 13 bases spanning the gap. Looked up from germline, CDR1 is SGHTA and CDR2 is FQGNSA. The DNA of the CDR3 is TGTGCCAGCAGCCCGGACAGCGGACCTGGAAACACCATATATTTT. It yields the protein CASSPDSGPGNTIYF.

About this clone itself: Mismatch with germline at one junction end may stem from a read error. This rearrangement joins TRBV6-1 to TRBJ1-6; D not certain. Germline-derived CDR1 and CDR2 are MNHNS and SASEGT. The CDR3 contains 15 residues. In DNA, the CDR3 is TGTGCCAGCAGCGAAGGACTCTCCTATAATTCACCCCTCCACTTT. This translates into CASSEGLSYNSPLHF.

In its sample, this clone was seen once. This chain joins TRBV6-4 and TRBJ2-3, with 9 bases that match TRBD1. CDR3 length: 16 residues. Germline lookup yields CDR1 MRHNA and CDR2 SNTAGT. The V segment lost 0 bases and the J segment 3 bases; nucleotides outside the gene matches: 4. CDR3 DNA: TGTGCCAGCAGTGACTCCTGGACAGGGGCAACAGATACGCAGTATTTT. Amino acids: CASSDSWTGATDTQYF.

Written as DNA, the CDR3 is TGTGCCAGCAGCCAAGTGGCTAGCGGGGCTCAATCCTACAATGAGCAGTTCTTC. It translates to CASSQVASGAQSYNEQFF. The chain is built from TRBV4-2 and TRBJ2-1, with 9 bases aligning to TRBD2. CDR3 size: 18 residues. J lost 1 base, V lost 1 base, and 8 bases had no gene match. Germline lookup yields CDR1 LGHNA and CDR2 YNFKEQ.

This clone was recorded once. V gene TRBV6-5 combines with J gene TRBJ2-5, with 7 bases fitting TRBD2. Trimming removed 10 bases from V and 5 bases from J; junction bases left unmatched: 7. The CDR3 covers 12 residues. Germline assignment: CDR1 MNHEY and CDR2 SVGAGI. The DNA of the CDR3 is TGTGCCACCTCAAGGGAGGGGGAGACCCAGTACTTC. Translated, it gives CATSREGETQYF.

The chain links TRBV6-6 to TRBJ1-1, with D unresolved. In germline, CDR1 is MNHNY, CDR2 SVGAGI (reference sequence). This CDR3 is 13 amino acids long. Trimming pared 6 bases from V and 5 bases from J, leaving 13 bases between. CDR3 bases: TGTGCCAGCAGGGGTCTCGTGTCGACTGAAGCTTTCTTT. It yields the protein CASRGLVSTEAFF.

The J gene is TRBJ1-6, the V gene TRBV7-9, with 7 bases fitting TRBD1. Trimming cost V 5 bases and J 9 bases; bases outside gene matches: 7. The length of the CDR3 is 14 residues. Germline V gene sequence: CDR1 SEHNR, CDR2 FQNEAQ (reference sequence). CDR3 in DNA: TGTGCCAGCAGCATGGGCAGGGGGGCTTCACCCCTCCACTTT. Translated, it gives CASSMGRGASPLHF. Based on the CDR3 plus reference TRBV7-9 and TRBJ1-6, the full variable domain is DTGVSQNPRHKITKRGQNVTFRCDPISEHNRLYWYRQTLGQGPEFLTYFQNEAQLEKSRLLSDRFSAERPKGSFSTLEIQRTEQGDSAMYLCASSMGRGASPLHFGNGTRLTVT.

The chain couples TRBV6-1 to TRBJ1-4; D remains unclear. CDR3 length: 13 residues. Germline CDR1 MNHNS, CDR2 SASEGT. The ends were cut back, 6 bases at V and 3 bases at J, with 8 bases in the middle. The CDR3 sequence: CASRRAPNEKLFF. CDR3 sequence (DNA): TGTGCCAGCAGAAGGGCCCCTAATGAAAAACTGTTTTTT.

The chain uses TRBV5-1 and TRBJ2-5; 9 nucleotides match TRBD1. Per germline, CDR1 SGHRS and CDR2 YFSETQ. This CDR3 is 14 amino acids long. The junction had 6 bases not matched to a gene; V was cut back by 7 bases and J by 2 bases. CDR3 bases: TGCGCCAGCCACAGGGGGCTCGGTCAAGAGACCCAGTACTTC. Translation: CASHRGLGQETQYF.

This chain uses TRBV5-1 with TRBJ2-3, with 8 bases lining up with TRBD2. The V gene end was trimmed by 2 bases and the J gene end by 2 bases; junction bases not matched to a gene: 4. In germline, CDR1 is SGHRS, CDR2 YFSETQ. CDR3 size: 15 residues. This CDR3 reads CASSLIAGNTDTQYF. CDR3 in DNA: TGCGCCAGCAGCTTAATAGCGGGGAACACAGATACGCAGTATTTT.